A selection of T cell receptor beta chains follows, all from one sample in a study of blood T cell repertoires in COVID-19. Measured with immunoSEQ multiplex PCR; TCRdb has only the in-frame clones, and not every one. The sample carries 120,000 to 150,000 clones, 88% recorded once. The sample taken for sequencing was peripheral blood. The receptors stem from a human donor in a cohort sampled during active COVID-19. Both conserved end residues are part of each CDR3. D genes are given only for firm matches. Expanded clones get a size class; other rows say once, few or many, or leave the size out.

j_gene: TRBJ2-2
abundance: NA
d_gene: NA
v_gene: TRBV19
CDR3aa: CAKLWEADTGELFF
CDR3nt: TGTGCCAAATTGTGGGAGGCAGACACCGGGGAGCTGTTTTTT

j_gene: TRBJ2-5
abundance: NA
d_gene: NA
v_gene: TRBV4-3
CDR3aa: CASSQAGGPMETQYF
CDR3nt: TGCGCCAGCAGCCAAGCGGGGGGCCCCATGGAGACCCAGTACTTC

j_gene: TRBJ2-2
abundance: NA
d_gene: NA
v_gene: TRBV18
CDR3aa: CASSPPDRPATGELFF
CDR3nt: TGTGCCAGCTCACCACCGGACAGACCAGCCACCGGGGAGCTGTTTTTT

j_gene: TRBJ2-3
abundance: NA
d_gene: TRBD2
v_gene: TRBV7-3
CDR3aa: CASSSLGAGGPRDTQYF
CDR3nt: TGTGCCAGCAGCTCCCTCGGGGCGGGAGGGCCAAGGGATACGCAGTATTTT

j_gene: TRBJ1-2
abundance: few
d_gene: NA
v_gene: TRBV9
CDR3aa: CASSVVGGVGYTF
CDR3nt: TGTGCCAGCAGCGTAGTAGGGGGGGTTGGCTACACCTTC

j_gene: TRBJ1-2
abundance: NA
d_gene: TRBD1
v_gene: TRBV4-3
CDR3aa: CASSPRTGPYGYTF
CDR3nt: TGCGCCAGCAGCCCCCGGACAGGCCCCTATGGCTACACCTTC

j_gene: TRBJ1-2
abundance: NA
d_gene: NA
v_gene: TRBV5-1
CDR3aa: CASSPGRPNYGYTF
CDR3nt: TGCGCCAGCAGCCCCGGGAGGCCGAACTATGGCTACACCTTC

j_gene: TRBJ2-5
abundance: NA
d_gene: NA
v_gene: TRBV7-7
CDR3aa: CASSTGTNQETQYF
CDR3nt: TGTGCTAGCAGCACCGGGACAAACCAAGAGACCCAGTACTTC

j_gene: TRBJ2-5
abundance: NA
d_gene: TRBD2
v_gene: TRBV5-1
CDR3aa: CASSLGLAGRRQTQYF
CDR3nt: TGCGCCAGCAGCTTGGGCCTAGCGGGACGAAGACAGACCCAGTACTTC

j_gene: TRBJ2-7
abundance: NA
d_gene: NA
v_gene: TRBV5-1
CDR3aa: CASSLATGAYEQYF
CDR3nt: TGCGCCAGCAGCTTGGCCACGGGGGCCTACGAGCAGTACTTC

j_gene: TRBJ1-6
abundance: NA
d_gene: NA
v_gene: TRBV19
CDR3aa: CASSPRTMSSYNSPLHF
CDR3nt: TGTGCCAGTAGTCCGCGGACAATGAGCTCCTATAATTCACCCCTCCACTTT

j_gene: TRBJ1-2
abundance: NA
d_gene: NA
v_gene: TRBV15
CDR3aa: CATSRSQQANYGYTF
CDR3nt: TGTGCCACCAGCAGATCACAGCAAGCTAACTATGGCTACACCTTC

j_gene: TRBJ2-1
abundance: NA
d_gene: TRBD1
v_gene: TRBV7-8
CDR3aa: CASRRGQQSPNEQFF
CDR3nt: TGTGCCAGCAGACGGGGACAGCAGTCCCCCAATGAGCAGTTCTTC

j_gene: TRBJ2-3
abundance: NA
d_gene: TRBD2
v_gene: TRBV7-7
CDR3aa: CASSLGRGGPTDTQYF
CDR3nt: TGTGCTAGCAGCTTAGGGCGGGGGGGCCCGACAGATACGCAGTATTTT

j_gene: TRBJ1-3
abundance: NA
d_gene: NA
v_gene: TRBV5-1
CDR3aa: CASSLSGSTENTIYF
CDR3nt: TGCGCCAGCAGCTTGTCCGGGAGTACGGAAAACACCATATATTTT

j_gene: TRBJ2-7
abundance: NA
d_gene: TRBD1
v_gene: TRBV28
CDR3aa: CASRGTGGNYEQYF
CDR3nt: TGTGCCAGCAGGGGGACAGGGGGCAACTACGAGCAGTACTTC

j_gene: TRBJ2-7
abundance: once
d_gene: TRBD2
v_gene: TRBV27
CDR3aa: CASSTVTSGRMSSYEQYF
CDR3nt: TGTGCCAGCAGTACCGTGACTAGCGGGAGGATGAGCTCCTACGAGCAGTACTTC

j_gene: TRBJ1-1
abundance: few
d_gene: NA
v_gene: TRBV5-6
CDR3aa: CASSPAPKQGRNTEAFF
CDR3nt: TGTGCCAGCAGCCCCGCCCCCAAACAGGGCCGGAACACTGAAGCTTTCTTT

j_gene: TRBJ2-7
abundance: NA
d_gene: NA
v_gene: TRBV7-9
CDR3aa: CASSRQDLTPYEQYF
CDR3nt: TGTGCCAGCAGCCGACAGGACCTTACCCCCTACGAGCAGTACTTC

j_gene: TRBJ1-1
abundance: NA
d_gene: TRBD1
v_gene: TRBV7-3
CDR3aa: CASSLGQPTEAFF
CDR3nt: TGTGCCAGCAGCTTGGGACAGCCCACTGAAGCTTTCTTT

j_gene: TRBJ2-5
abundance: NA
d_gene: NA
v_gene: TRBV21-1
CDR3aa: CASSKGKSRQSQETQYF
CDR3nt: TGTGCCAGCAGCAAAGGTAAGTCGCGGCAGTCCCAAGAGACCCAGTACTTC

j_gene: TRBJ2-2
abundance: NA
d_gene: TRBD2
v_gene: TRBV7-2
CDR3aa: CASSSTSGANTGELFF
CDR3nt: TGTGCCAGCAGCTCCACTAGCGGGGCGAACACCGGGGAGCTGTTTTTT

j_gene: TRBJ2-3
abundance: NA
d_gene: TRBD1
v_gene: TRBV11-2
CDR3aa: CASSIWVRGDTQYF
CDR3nt: TGTGCCAGCAGTATTTGGGTCAGGGGGGATACGCAGTATTTT

j_gene: TRBJ2-3
abundance: NA
d_gene: NA
v_gene: TRBV6-5
CDR3aa: CASKTGHTGTDTQYF
CDR3nt: TGTGCCAGCAAAACAGGGCACACTGGCACAGATACGCAGTATTTT

j_gene: TRBJ2-1
abundance: NA
d_gene: TRBD2
v_gene: TRBV5-1
CDR3aa: CASRLTSGRVNEQFF
CDR3nt: TGCGCCAGCAGACTGACTAGCGGGAGGGTTAATGAGCAGTTCTTC

j_gene: TRBJ2-3
abundance: NA
d_gene: TRBD1
v_gene: TRBV7-6
CDR3aa: CASSPTQGARTDTQYF
CDR3nt: TGTGCCAGCAGCCCAACCCAGGGGGCGAGGACAGATACGCAGTATTTT

j_gene: TRBJ1-1
abundance: NA
d_gene: NA
v_gene: TRBV6-2/TRBV6-3
CDR3aa: CASSAPGGMNTEAFF
CDR3nt: TGTGCCAGCAGTGCCCCGGGGGGGATGAACACTGAAGCTTTCTTT

j_gene: TRBJ1-4
abundance: NA
d_gene: NA
v_gene: TRBV28
CDR3aa: CASSSPGEGGKLFF
CDR3nt: TGTGCCAGCAGTTCCCCAGGAGAGGGTGGAAAACTGTTTTTT

j_gene: TRBJ1-1
abundance: NA
d_gene: TRBD1
v_gene: TRBV19
CDR3aa: CASSIGTGWNTEAFF
CDR3nt: TGTGCCAGTAGTATCGGGACAGGGTGGAACACTGAAGCTTTCTTT

j_gene: TRBJ2-7
abundance: NA
d_gene: NA
v_gene: TRBV7-2
CDR3aa: CASSRFNDIEQYF
CDR3nt: TGTGCCAGCAGCCGATTCAACGACATAGAGCAGTACTTC

j_gene: TRBJ2-5
abundance: NA
d_gene: TRBD2
v_gene: TRBV6-5
CDR3aa: CASSAGGDPRGTQYF
CDR3nt: TGTGCCAGCAGCGCGGGGGGGGACCCAAGAGGGACCCAGTACTTC

j_gene: TRBJ2-7
abundance: once
d_gene: NA
v_gene: TRBV7-9
CDR3aa: CASSPWTVPYEQYF
CDR3nt: TGTGCCAGCAGCCCGTGGACAGTTCCCTACGAGCAGTACTTC

j_gene: TRBJ2-2
abundance: NA
d_gene: TRBD1
v_gene: TRBV7-9
CDR3aa: CASSLEGTGYNTGELFF
CDR3nt: TGTGCCAGCAGCTTAGAAGGGACAGGGTATAACACCGGGGAGCTGTTTTTT

j_gene: TRBJ1-2
abundance: few
d_gene: NA
v_gene: TRBV30
CDR3aa: CAWSVRGEGGYTF
CDR3nt: TGTGCCTGGAGTGTACGAGGTGAGGGCGGCTACACCTTC

j_gene: TRBJ1-5
abundance: NA
d_gene: TRBD1
v_gene: TRBV4-3
CDR3aa: CASSQDLRGQQPQHF
CDR3nt: TGCGCCAGCAGCCAAGATTTAAGGGGGCAACAGCCCCAGCATTTT

j_gene: TRBJ1-2
abundance: NA
d_gene: NA
v_gene: TRBV30
CDR3aa: CAWSGRVSGRVLNYGYTF
CDR3nt: TGTGCCTGGAGTGGCCGGGTTTCAGGGCGTGTATTAAACTATGGCTACACCTTC

j_gene: TRBJ2-3
abundance: once
d_gene: NA
v_gene: TRBV10-1
CDR3aa: CASSDGGLVPDTQYF
CDR3nt: TGCGCCAGCAGTGATGGGGGACTCGTCCCAGATACGCAGTATTTT

j_gene: TRBJ2-1
abundance: NA
d_gene: NA
v_gene: TRBV7-6
CDR3aa: CASSSLVYEQFF
CDR3nt: TGTGCCAGCAGCTCCCTAGTCTATGAGCAGTTCTTC

j_gene: TRBJ2-3
abundance: NA
d_gene: NA
v_gene: TRBV7-9
CDR3aa: CASSSRPDTQYF
CDR3nt: TGTGCCAGCAGCTCCAGGCCGGATACGCAGTATTTT

j_gene: TRBJ1-1
abundance: NA
d_gene: NA
v_gene: TRBV5-4
CDR3aa: CASSPGSGTEAFF
CDR3nt: TGTGCCAGCAGCCCCGGCTCCGGGACTGAAGCTTTCTTT